In this sample, the clone carrying this TCR beta chain turned up once. Its antigen is currently unknown. The CDR3 loop spans 16 amino acids. Germline CDR1 SGHDT, CDR2 YYEEEE. V lost 3 bases and J 0 bases, leaving 13 bases between the germline ends. The data were taken from a study of OX40 agonist ivuxolimab in advanced cancers. About the study: Each patient was given ivuxolimab into a vein every 2 weeks, at 0.01 to 10 mg/kg.

General study points: Clones of CD4+ and CD8+ blood T cells grew by week 6 at doses of 0.1 to 3.0 mg/kg.

TCRdb's table, derived via immunoSEQ multiplex PCR, lists solely in-frame clones and lacks some. This sample carries roughly 100,000 clones, 85% to 90% of them seen once, and the ten largest clones take 7.4%. V usage is TRBV5-6 and J usage is TRBJ1-3, with D possibly being TRBD1 (5 bases). Material: CD4+ or CD8+ T cells sorted from blood, obtained in a trial of the OX40 agonist ivuxolimab. The origin of this receptor is an adult with an advanced solid tumor such as melanoma, head and neck, liver or kidney cancer. The CDR3 coding sequence is TGTGCCAGCAGCTCGATCCGGGGGGACTCTGGAAACACCATATATTTT. This gives the protein CASSSIRGDSGNTIYF.